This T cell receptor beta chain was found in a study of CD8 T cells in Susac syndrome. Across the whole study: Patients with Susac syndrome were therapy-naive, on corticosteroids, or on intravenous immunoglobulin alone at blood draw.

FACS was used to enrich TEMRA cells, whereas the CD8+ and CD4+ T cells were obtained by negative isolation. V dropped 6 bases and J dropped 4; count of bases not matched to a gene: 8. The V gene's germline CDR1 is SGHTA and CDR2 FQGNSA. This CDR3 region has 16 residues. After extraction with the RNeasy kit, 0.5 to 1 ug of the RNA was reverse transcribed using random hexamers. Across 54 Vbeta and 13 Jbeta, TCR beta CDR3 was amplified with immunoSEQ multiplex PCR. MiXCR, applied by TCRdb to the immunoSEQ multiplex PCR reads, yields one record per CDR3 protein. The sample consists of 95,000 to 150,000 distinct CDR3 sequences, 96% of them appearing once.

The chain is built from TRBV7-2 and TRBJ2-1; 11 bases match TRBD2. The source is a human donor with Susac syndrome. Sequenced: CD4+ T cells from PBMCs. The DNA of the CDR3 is TGTGCCAGCAGTTATAGCGGGAGGGCCCCTTACAATGAGCAGTTCTTC. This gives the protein CASSYSGRAPYNEQFF.